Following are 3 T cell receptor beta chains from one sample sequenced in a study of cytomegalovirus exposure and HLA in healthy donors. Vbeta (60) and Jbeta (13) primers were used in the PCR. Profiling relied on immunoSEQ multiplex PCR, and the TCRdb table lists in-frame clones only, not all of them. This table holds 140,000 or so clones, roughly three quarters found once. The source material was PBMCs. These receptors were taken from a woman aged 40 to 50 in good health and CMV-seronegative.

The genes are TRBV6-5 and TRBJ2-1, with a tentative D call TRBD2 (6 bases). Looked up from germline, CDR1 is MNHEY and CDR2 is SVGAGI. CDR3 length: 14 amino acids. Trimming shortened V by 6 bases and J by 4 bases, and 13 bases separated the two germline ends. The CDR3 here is CASRLHRGYNEQFF. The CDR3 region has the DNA TGTGCCAGCAGACTCCACCGGGGGTACAATGAGCAGTTCTTC.

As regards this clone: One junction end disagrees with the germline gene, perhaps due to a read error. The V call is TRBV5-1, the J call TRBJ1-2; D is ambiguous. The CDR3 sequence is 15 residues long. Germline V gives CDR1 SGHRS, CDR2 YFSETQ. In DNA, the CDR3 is TGCGCCAGCCGCTTGGAGGGCGGGCATTACTATGGCTACACCTTC. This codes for CASRLEGGHYYGYTF.

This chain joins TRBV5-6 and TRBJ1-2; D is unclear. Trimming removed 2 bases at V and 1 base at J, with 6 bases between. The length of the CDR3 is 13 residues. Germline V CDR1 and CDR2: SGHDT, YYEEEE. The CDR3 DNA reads TGTGCCAGCAGCTTCGGGAGTAACTATGGCTACACCTTC. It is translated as CASSFGSNYGYTF.